This T cell receptor (beta chain) stems from a study of T cell changes during pregnancy in multiple sclerosis. TCRdb keeps only in-frame clones here, not all; method: immunoSEQ multiplex PCR. The sample consists of 75,000 to 90,000 clones, approximately 91% of them appearing once. This clone has just one count. This CDR3 comprises 16 residues. V lost 5 bases to trimming and J lost 0 bases; unmatched junction nucleotides: 3. Per germline, CDR1 MNHEY and CDR2 SMNVEV (reference sequence). The input for sequencing was PBMCs, taken in the first trimester of pregnancy. The source of this sequence is a female donor in good health, serving as a control in a pregnancy study. Some clones in this sample may be carry-over from other donors' samples. The rearrangement uses TRBV27 and TRBJ2-3, with 12 bases matching TRBD2. CDR3 DNA sequence: TGTGCCAGCAGTCGACTAGCGGGGGTTAGCACAGATACGCAGTATTTT. It yields the protein CASSRLAGVSTDTQYF.